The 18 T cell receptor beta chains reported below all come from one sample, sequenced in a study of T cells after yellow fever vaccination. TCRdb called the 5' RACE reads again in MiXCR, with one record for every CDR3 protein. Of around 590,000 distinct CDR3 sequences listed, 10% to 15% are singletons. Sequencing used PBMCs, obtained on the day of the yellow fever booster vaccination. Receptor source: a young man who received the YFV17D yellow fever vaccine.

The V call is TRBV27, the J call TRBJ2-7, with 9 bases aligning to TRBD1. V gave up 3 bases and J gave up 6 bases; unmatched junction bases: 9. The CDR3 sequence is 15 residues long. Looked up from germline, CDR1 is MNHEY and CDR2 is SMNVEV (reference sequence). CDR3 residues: CASSLTGGTGIEQYF. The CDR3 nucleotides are TGTGCCAGCAGTTTGACGGGCGGGACAGGGATCGAGCAGTACTTC.

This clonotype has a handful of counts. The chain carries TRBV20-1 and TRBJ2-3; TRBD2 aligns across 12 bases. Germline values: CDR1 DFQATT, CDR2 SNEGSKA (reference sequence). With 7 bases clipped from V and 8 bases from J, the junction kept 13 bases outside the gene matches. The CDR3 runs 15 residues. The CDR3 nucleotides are TGCAGTGGCCACCTGACTAGCGGGAGACTTGGTACGCAGTATTTT. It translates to CSGHLTSGRLGTQYF.

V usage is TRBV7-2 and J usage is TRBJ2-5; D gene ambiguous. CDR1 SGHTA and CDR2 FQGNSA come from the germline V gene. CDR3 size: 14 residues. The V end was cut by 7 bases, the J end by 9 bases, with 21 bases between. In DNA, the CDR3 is TGTGCCAGCAACCAAGGGCTTGAAGGCAATGCCCAGTACTTC. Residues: CASNQGLEGNAQYF. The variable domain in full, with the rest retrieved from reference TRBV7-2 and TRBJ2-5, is GAGVSQSPSNKVTEKGKDVELRCDPISGHTALYWYRQSLGQGLEFLIYFQGNSAPDKSGLPSDRFSAERTGGSVSTLTIQRTQQEDSAVYLCASNQGLEGNAQYFGPGTRLLVL.

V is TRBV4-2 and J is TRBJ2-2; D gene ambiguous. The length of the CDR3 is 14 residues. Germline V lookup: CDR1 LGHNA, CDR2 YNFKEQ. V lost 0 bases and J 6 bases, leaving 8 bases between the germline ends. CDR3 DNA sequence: TGTGCCAGCAGCCAAGAATGGGTCTCCGGGGAGCTGTTTTTT. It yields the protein CASSQEWVSGELFF.

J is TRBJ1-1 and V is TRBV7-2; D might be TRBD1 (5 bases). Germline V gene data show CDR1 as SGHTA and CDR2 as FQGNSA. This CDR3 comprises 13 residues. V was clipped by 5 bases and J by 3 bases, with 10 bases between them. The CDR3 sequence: CASSPGPYTEAFF. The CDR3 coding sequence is TGTGCCAGCAGCCCGGGACCATACACTGAAGCTTTCTTT.

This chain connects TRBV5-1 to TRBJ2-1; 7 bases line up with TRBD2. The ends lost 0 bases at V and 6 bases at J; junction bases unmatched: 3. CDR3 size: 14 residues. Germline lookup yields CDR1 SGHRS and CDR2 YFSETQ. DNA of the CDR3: TGCGCCAGCAGCTTGGGGGGGACTACCAATGAGCAGTTCTTC. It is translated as CASSLGGTTNEQFF.

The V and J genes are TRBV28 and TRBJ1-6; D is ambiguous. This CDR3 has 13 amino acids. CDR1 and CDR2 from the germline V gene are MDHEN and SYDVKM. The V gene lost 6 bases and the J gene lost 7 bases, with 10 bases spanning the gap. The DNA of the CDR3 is TGTGCCAGCAGGCAAACGGGGAATTCACCCCTCCACTTT. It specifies CASRQTGNSPLHF. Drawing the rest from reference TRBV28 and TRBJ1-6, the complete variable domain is DVKVTQSSRYLVKRTGEKVFLECVQDMDHENMFWYRQDPGLGLRLIYFSYDVKMKEKGDIPEGYSVSREKKERFSLILESASTNQTSMYLCASRQTGNSPLHFGNGTRLTVT.

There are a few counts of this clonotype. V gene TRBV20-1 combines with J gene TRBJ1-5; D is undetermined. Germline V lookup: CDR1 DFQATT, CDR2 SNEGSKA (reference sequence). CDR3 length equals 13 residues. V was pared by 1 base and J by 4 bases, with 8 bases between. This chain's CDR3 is CSARVGQNQPQHF. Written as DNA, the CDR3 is TGCAGTGCTAGAGTAGGTCAAAATCAGCCCCAGCATTTT.

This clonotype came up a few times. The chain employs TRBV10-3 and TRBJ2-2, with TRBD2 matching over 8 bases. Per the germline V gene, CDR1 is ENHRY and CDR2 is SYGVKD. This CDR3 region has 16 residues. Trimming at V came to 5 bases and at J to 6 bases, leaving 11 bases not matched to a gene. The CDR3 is CAISSRLALRAGELFF. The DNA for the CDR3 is TGTGCCATCAGTTCCCGACTAGCGTTGAGGGCCGGGGAGCTGTTTTTT.

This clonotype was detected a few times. CDR3 in DNA: TGTGCCAGTAGGTGGGACAGCCTAGGCAATCAGCCCCAGCATTTT. This sequence encodes CASRWDSLGNQPQHF. V gene TRBV19 combines with J gene TRBJ1-5, with 7 bases identical to TRBD1. The CDR3 totals 15 residues. Unmatched junction bases numbered 7, after V lost 6 bases and J lost 2 bases. Germline V CDR1 and CDR2: LNHDA, SQIVND (reference sequence).

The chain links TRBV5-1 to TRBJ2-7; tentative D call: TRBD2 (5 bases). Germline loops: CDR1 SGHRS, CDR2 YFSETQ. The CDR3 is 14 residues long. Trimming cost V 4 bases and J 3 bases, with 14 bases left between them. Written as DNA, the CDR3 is TGCGCCAGCAGCCTAAAATGGGAGTACTACGAGCAGTACTTC. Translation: CASSLKWEYYEQYF.

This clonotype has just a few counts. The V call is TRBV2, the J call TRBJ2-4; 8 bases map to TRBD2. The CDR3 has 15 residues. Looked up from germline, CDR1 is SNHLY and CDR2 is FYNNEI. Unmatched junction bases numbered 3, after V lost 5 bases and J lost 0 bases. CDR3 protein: CASSKLAGAKNIQYF. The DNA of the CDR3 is TGTGCCAGCAGTAAGCTAGCGGGAGCCAAAAACATTCAGTACTTC.

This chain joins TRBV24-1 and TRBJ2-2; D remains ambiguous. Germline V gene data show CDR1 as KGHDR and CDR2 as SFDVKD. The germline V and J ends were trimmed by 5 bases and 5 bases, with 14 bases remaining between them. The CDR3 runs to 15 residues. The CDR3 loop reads CATSVLHPATGELFF. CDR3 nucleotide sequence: TGTGCCACCAGTGTACTCCACCCGGCAACCGGGGAGCTGTTTTTT.

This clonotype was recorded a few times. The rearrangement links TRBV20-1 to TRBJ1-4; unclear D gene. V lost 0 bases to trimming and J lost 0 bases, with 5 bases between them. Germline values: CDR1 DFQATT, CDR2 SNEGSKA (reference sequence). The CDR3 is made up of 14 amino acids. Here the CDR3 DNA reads TGCAGTGCTAGAGAGATCACAACTAATGAAAAACTGTTTTTT. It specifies CSAREITTNEKLFF.

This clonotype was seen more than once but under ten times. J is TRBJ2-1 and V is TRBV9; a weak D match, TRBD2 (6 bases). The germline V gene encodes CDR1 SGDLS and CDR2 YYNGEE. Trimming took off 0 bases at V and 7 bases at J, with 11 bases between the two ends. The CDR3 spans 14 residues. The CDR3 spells CASSVEGAGNEQFF. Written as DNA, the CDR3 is TGTGCCAGCAGCGTAGAAGGAGCGGGTAATGAGCAGTTCTTC.

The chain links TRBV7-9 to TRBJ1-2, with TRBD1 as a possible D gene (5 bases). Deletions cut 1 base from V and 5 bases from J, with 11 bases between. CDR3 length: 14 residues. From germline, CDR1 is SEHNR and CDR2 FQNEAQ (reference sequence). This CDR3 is CASSLEGRLYGYTF. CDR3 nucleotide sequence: TGTGCCAGCAGCTTAGAGGGACGGCTATATGGCTACACCTTC.

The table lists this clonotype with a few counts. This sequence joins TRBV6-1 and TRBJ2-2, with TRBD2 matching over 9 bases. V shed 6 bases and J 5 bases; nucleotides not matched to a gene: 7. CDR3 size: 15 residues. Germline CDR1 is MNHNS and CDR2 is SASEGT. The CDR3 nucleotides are TGTGCCAGCAGGGGCGGGAGGGGGAATACCGGGGAGCTGTTTTTT. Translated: CASRGGRGNTGELFF.

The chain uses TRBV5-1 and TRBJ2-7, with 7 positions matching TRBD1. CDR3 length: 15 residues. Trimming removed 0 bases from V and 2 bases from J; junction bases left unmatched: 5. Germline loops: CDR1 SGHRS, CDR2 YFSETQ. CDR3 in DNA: TGCGCCAGCAGCTTGGCTGCGACAGGGCCCTACGAGCAGTACTTC. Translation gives CASSLAATGPYEQYF.